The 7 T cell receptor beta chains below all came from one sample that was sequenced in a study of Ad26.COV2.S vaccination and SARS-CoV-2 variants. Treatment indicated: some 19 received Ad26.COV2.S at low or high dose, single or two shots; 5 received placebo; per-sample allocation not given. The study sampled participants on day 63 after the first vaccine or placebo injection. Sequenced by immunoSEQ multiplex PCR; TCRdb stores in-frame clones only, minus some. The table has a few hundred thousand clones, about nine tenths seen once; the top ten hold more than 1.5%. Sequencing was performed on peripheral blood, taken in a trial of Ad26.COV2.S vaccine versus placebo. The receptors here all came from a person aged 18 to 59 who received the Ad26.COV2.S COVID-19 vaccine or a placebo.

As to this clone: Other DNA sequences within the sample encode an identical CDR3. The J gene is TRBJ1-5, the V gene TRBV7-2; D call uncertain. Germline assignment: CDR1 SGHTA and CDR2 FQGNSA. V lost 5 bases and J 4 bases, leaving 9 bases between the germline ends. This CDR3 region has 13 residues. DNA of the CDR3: TGTGCCAGCAGCCTAGACCGTAATCAGCCCCAGCATTTT. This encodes CASSLDRNQPQHF.

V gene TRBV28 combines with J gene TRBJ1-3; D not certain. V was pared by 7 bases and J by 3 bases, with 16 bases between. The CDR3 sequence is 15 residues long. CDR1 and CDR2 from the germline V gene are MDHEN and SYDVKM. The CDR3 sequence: CASTPGSALGNTIYF. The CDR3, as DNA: TGTGCCAGCACCCCGGGCAGCGCACTTGGAAACACCATATATTTT.

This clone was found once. The DNA of the CDR3 is TGTGCCTTCTACTCAGGGACTAATGAAAAACTGTTTTTT. Its translation is CAFYSGTNEKLFF. This sequence joins TRBV30 and TRBJ1-4, with a tentative D call TRBD1 (5 bases). Between the trimmed V and J ends, which lost 7 bases and 2 bases, there was a span of 11 bases. Germline CDR1 GTSNPN, CDR2 SVGIG (reference sequence). This CDR3 has 13 amino acids.

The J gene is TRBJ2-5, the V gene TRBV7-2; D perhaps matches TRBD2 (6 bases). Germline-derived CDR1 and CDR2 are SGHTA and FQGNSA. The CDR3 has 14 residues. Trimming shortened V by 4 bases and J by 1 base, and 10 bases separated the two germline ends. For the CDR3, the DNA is TGTGCCAGCAGCTCGGGACTCGTCCAAGAGACCCAGTACTTC. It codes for CASSSGLVQETQYF.

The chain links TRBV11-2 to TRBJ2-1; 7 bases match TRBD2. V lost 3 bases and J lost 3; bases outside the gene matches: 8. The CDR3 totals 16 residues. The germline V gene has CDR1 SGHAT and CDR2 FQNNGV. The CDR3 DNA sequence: TGTGCCAGCAGCTTCAGTCCGCGGGGGAGCTACAATGAGCAGTTCTTC. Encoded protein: CASSFSPRGSYNEQFF.

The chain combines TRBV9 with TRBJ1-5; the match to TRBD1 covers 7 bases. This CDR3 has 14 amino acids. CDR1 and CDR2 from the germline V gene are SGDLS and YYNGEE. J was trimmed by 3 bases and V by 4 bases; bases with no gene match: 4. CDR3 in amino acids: CASSPGQTNQPQHF. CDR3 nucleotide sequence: TGTGCCAGCAGCCCGGGACAGACCAATCAGCCCCAGCATTTT.

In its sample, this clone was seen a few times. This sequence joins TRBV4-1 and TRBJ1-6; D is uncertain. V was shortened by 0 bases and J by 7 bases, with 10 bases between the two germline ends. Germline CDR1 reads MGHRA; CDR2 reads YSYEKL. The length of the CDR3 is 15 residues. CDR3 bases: TGCGCCAGCAGCCAAGATAAGGGAGACAATTCACCCCTCCACTTT. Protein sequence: CASSQDKGDNSPLHF.